The 23 T cell receptor beta chains below were found in one sample sequenced in a study of T cell clonotyping in hematopoietic cell transplantation. Clones were read by immunoSEQ multiplex PCR, and TCRdb kept only the in-frame ones, dropping some. Here the sample spans approximately 15,000 clones, around 85% being singletons. Material: PBMCs, obtained 100 days after allogeneic stem cell transplant. These receptors all stem from a male patient between 60 and 69 years old who had an allogeneic stem cell transplant from a related donor, so the T cells may come from the graft donor. Some clones in this sample may be carry-over from other donors' samples.

This clone was seen only once. The chain links TRBV5-1 to TRBJ2-2; D gene unclear. Germline CDR1 is SGHRS and CDR2 is YFSETQ. This CDR3 region has 17 residues. The V end lost 0 bases, the J end lost 0 bases, and 12 bases lay between the germline ends. The CDR3 is CASSLALGSPNTGELFF. DNA for the CDR3: TGCGCCAGCAGCTTGGCCTTGGGCAGCCCGAACACCGGGGAGCTGTTTTTT.

The count of this clone is one. The rearrangement uses TRBV4-1 and TRBJ1-2; D remains unclear. V gave up 3 bases and J gave up 6 bases, with 11 bases separating them. Germline V gives CDR1 MGHRA, CDR2 YSYEKL. The CDR3 runs 13 residues. CDR3 sequence: CASSHPGADGYTF. For the CDR3, the DNA is TGCGCCAGCAGCCACCCGGGAGCTGATGGCTACACCTTC.

V is TRBV19 and J is TRBJ2-7; the match to TRBD1 covers 12 bases. This CDR3 contains 16 residues. V was pared by 4 bases and J by 4 bases, with 8 bases of the junction left unmatched. Looked up from germline, CDR1 is LNHDA and CDR2 is SQIVND (reference sequence). CDR3 sequence (DNA): TGTGCCAGTAGTACCCCCGGGACAGGGGGCCCTTACGAGCAGTACTTC. This encodes CASSTPGTGGPYEQYF.

This clone was picked up a small number of times. The chain couples TRBV19 to TRBJ2-2, with D uncertain. CDR1 and CDR2 from the germline V gene are LNHDA and SQIVND (reference sequence). The CDR3 runs 14 residues. The V end lost 3 bases, the J end lost 1 base, and 6 bases lay between the germline ends. For the CDR3, the DNA is TGTGCCAGTAGTATTAACAGGAACACCGGGGAGCTGTTTTTT. Its translation: CASSINRNTGELFF.

V is TRBV2 and J is TRBJ1-5, with a tentative D call TRBD1 (5 bases). V was cut by 5 bases and J by 3 bases, with 11 bases left in between. The CDR3 contains 14 residues. Germline-derived CDR1 and CDR2 are SNHLY and FYNNEI. CDR3 loop: CASSPDRNNQPQHF. The CDR3 bases are TGTGCCAGCAGTCCTGACAGAAACAATCAGCCCCAGCATTTT. Filled out from reference TRBV2 and TRBJ1-5, the complete variable domain reads EPEVTQTPSHQVTQMGQEVILRCVPISNHLYFYWYRQILGQKVEFLVSFYNNEISEKSEIFDDQFSVERPDGSNFTLKIRSTKLEDSAMYFCASSPDRNNQPQHFGDGTRLSIL.

The chain links TRBV15 to TRBJ1-2; D perhaps matches TRBD1 (5 bases). The CDR3 is 14 residues long. The germline V gene encodes CDR1 LNHNV and CDR2 YYDKDF (reference sequence). V dropped 1 base and J dropped 1 base, with 7 bases sitting between them. CDR3 sequence: CATSRAGNNYGYTF. The CDR3 DNA reads TGTGCCACCAGCAGAGCAGGGAATAACTATGGCTACACCTTC.

Only a few counts were recorded for this clone. V and J are TRBV7-2 and TRBJ1-5; the D gene is possibly TRBD1 (5 bases). CDR1 is SGHTA, CDR2 FQGNSA, per germline. This CDR3 region has 14 residues. Trimming pared 5 bases from V and 9 bases from J, leaving 17 bases between. CDR3 nucleotide sequence: TGTGCCAGCAGCCGCACCTCAGGGCAGGGGCCCCAGCATTTT. Its protein is CASSRTSGQGPQHF.

This chain uses TRBV28 with TRBJ1-2; possible D gene TRBD1, 5 bases. The CDR3 runs 14 residues. The germline gives CDR1 MDHEN, CDR2 SYDVKM. V was cut by 5 bases and J by 7 bases, with 17 bases left in between. The CDR3 spells CASSPDGRQGGYTF. The CDR3, as DNA: TGTGCCAGCAGTCCTGACGGGCGCCAGGGTGGCTACACCTTC.

J is TRBJ1-4 and V is TRBV6-1, with 7 bases that match TRBD1. V lost 8 bases to trimming and J lost 7 bases; unmatched junction nucleotides: 7. From germline, CDR1 is MNHNS and CDR2 SASEGT. CDR3 length: 13 amino acids. For the CDR3, the DNA is TGTGCCAGCCGGGACAGCGGTAGTGAAAAACTGTTTTTT. This encodes CASRDSGSEKLFF.

The chain employs TRBV5-6 and TRBJ1-1, with D perhaps matching TRBD1 (5 bases). CDR1 is SGHDT and CDR2 is YYEEEE in the germline V gene. The CDR3 sequence is 15 residues long. V was trimmed by 4 bases and J by 6 bases, leaving 19 bases between them. CDR3 loop: CASSRLLGEIAEAFF. DNA of the CDR3: TGTGCCAGCAGCCGTCTGTTGGGGGAAATCGCTGAAGCTTTCTTT.

This clone has a handful of counts. The chain has TRBV6-7 and TRBJ1-1; D may be TRBD1 (6 bases). TRBV6-7 is given ORF status, its function remaining uncertain. The V end lost 10 bases, the J end lost 4 bases, and 10 bases lay between the germline ends. The CDR3 is 11 residues long. In DNA form, the CDR3 reads TGTGCCACTGAGGGGGTCACTGAAGCTTTCTTT. Translation: CATEGVTEAFF.

The V call is TRBV2, the J call TRBJ1-2; 7 nucleotides align to TRBD1. The CDR3 spans 15 residues. Per germline, CDR1 SNHLY and CDR2 FYNNEI. V shed 6 bases and J 1 base; nucleotides not matched to a gene: 8. CDR3 sequence: CASSPDRDINYGYTF. CDR3 in DNA: TGTGCCAGCAGCCCCGACAGGGACATTAACTATGGCTACACCTTC.

The chain couples TRBV5-6 to TRBJ2-7; D unresolved. Trimming cost V 2 bases and J 3 bases, with 9 bases left between them. In germline, CDR1 is SGHDT, CDR2 YYEEEE. The CDR3 is 13 amino acids. CDR3 protein: CASSFNRGYEQYF. Written as DNA, the CDR3 is TGTGCCAGCAGCTTCAACAGAGGCTACGAGCAGTACTTC.

This chain links TRBV30 with TRBJ1-1, with 8 bases identical to TRBD1. Germline V CDR1 and CDR2: GTSNPN, SVGIG (reference sequence). The CDR3 has 12 residues. V was clipped by 5 bases and J by 1 base; unmatched bases: 0. The CDR3 protein is CAWGTGNTEAFF. CDR3 coding DNA: TGTGCCTGGGGGACAGGGAACACTGAAGCTTTCTTT.

This clone was picked up one time. This chain uses TRBV19 with TRBJ1-1; D ambiguous. V was pared by 0 bases and J by 0 bases, with 11 bases between. CDR3 length: 16 amino acids. Germline assignment: CDR1 LNHDA and CDR2 SQIVND (reference sequence). CDR3: CASSIDSAIMNTEAFF. CDR3 bases: TGTGCCAGTAGTATAGATAGCGCGATCATGAACACTGAAGCTTTCTTT.

This clone was picked up one time. The V call is TRBV30, the J call TRBJ2-7; D is perhaps TRBD1 (7 bases). Trimming stripped 3 bases from V and 1 base from J, with 19 bases between. The CDR3 runs to 16 residues. Germline-derived CDR1 and CDR2 are GTSNPN and SVGIG (reference sequence). The CDR3 nucleotides are TGTGCCTGGAGCGCCCAGGGGGGACAGTTTTCCTACGAGCAGTACTTC. Its protein product is CAWSAQGGQFSYEQYF.

The gene calls are TRBV7-2 and TRBJ1-1, with D perhaps matching TRBD1 (5 bases). The V end lost 1 base, the J end lost 6 bases, and 12 bases lay between the germline ends. CDR3 size: 14 residues. The germline V gene has CDR1 SGHTA and CDR2 FQGNSA. CDR3 DNA sequence: TGTGCCAGCAGCTTAGATGGCAGGGCAGCTGAAGCTTTCTTT. Translating gives CASSLDGRAAEAFF. Filled out from reference TRBV7-2 and TRBJ1-1, the complete variable domain reads GAGVSQSPSNKVTEKGKDVELRCDPISGHTALYWYRQSLGQGLEFLIYFQGNSAPDKSGLPSDRFSAERTGGSVSTLTIQRTQQEDSAVYLCASSLDGRAAEAFFGQGTRLTVV.

The CDR3 DNA is TGCGCCAGCAGCCAAGATGGGACTGAAGCTTTCTTT. Its protein product is CASSQDGTEAFF. The chain couples TRBV4-1 to TRBJ1-1, with D uncertain. The CDR3 extends over 12 amino acids. V lost 0 bases and J 5 bases, leaving 4 bases between the germline ends. From germline, CDR1 is MGHRA and CDR2 YSYEKL.

The J gene is TRBJ1-4, the V gene TRBV4-3, with D possibly matching TRBD1 (6 bases). V dropped 3 bases and J dropped 5 bases, with 7 bases sitting between them. Germline lookup yields CDR1 LGHNA and CDR2 YSLEER. CDR3 size: 13 residues. The CDR3 sequence is CASSQDRNEKLFF. DNA of the CDR3: TGCGCCAGCAGCCAGGACAGAAATGAAAAACTGTTTTTT.

The chain has TRBV2 and TRBJ2-2; D is unresolved. The CDR3 extends over 12 amino acids. V was cut by 2 bases and J by 9 bases, with 7 bases left in between. The V gene's germline CDR1 is SNHLY and CDR2 FYNNEI. The CDR3 here is CASSETERELFF. The CDR3 region has the DNA TGTGCCAGCAGTGAAACTGAGAGGGAGCTGTTTTTT.

This clone has a single count. The V and J genes are TRBV29-1 and TRBJ1-3, with a tentative D call TRBD1 (5 bases). The V end was cut by 7 bases, the J end by 1 base, with 8 bases between. The CDR3 is 12 amino acids. CDR1 and CDR2 (germline): SQVTM, ANQGSEA. The CDR3 is CSEGESGNTIYF. The CDR3 coding sequence is TGCAGCGAAGGGGAATCTGGAAACACCATATATTTT. The full variable domain, with the rest looked up from reference TRBV29-1 and TRBJ1-3, is SAVISQKPSRDICQRGTSLTIQCQVDSQVTMMFWYRQQPGQSLTLIATANQGSEATYESGFVIDKFPISRPNLTFSTLTVSNMSPEDSSIYLCSEGESGNTIYFGEGSWLTVV.

CDR3 sequence (DNA): TGTGCCAGCAGCTTAACGTTGAATGGGGAGCTGTTTTTT. Translating gives CASSLTLNGELFF. V and J are TRBV7-3 and TRBJ2-2; D unclear. V was cut by 0 bases and J by 8 bases, with 7 bases left in between. The CDR3 length is 13 residues. Germline values: CDR1 SGHTA, CDR2 FQGTGA.

The V gene is TRBV4-3, the J gene TRBJ2-3; D is unresolved. Trimming took 0 bases from V and 0 from J, leaving 16 bases between them. Germline V gene lookup returns CDR1 LGHNA and CDR2 YSLEER. The CDR3 extends over 18 amino acids. The CDR3 region is CASSQDGGDVRSTDTQYF. The CDR3 coding sequence is TGCGCCAGCAGCCAAGATGGTGGGGATGTGAGAAGCACAGATACGCAGTATTTT.